This record looks at one T cell receptor (beta chain) sequence and its context. This clone's antigen is unknown. The sample holds no much larger clone one base away, and base qualities are not on file. These data belong to a study of shared clonotypes between healthy human individuals (dated by TCRdb to about 2020). Study-wide context: The cohort included three men and a couple of women between 18 and 49 years of age. Leukapheresis yielded between about 0.94 and 8.9 billion PBMCs per donor. For each donor, CD4 naive and CD4 memory were each run on three plates, CD8 naive on two plates, and CD8 memory on one plate. To estimate repertoire size and how much clonotype sharing occurs between individuals, the study deeply sequenced the blood TCR repertoires of five healthy adults. Different laboratories and diverse techniques were used to prepare libraries and sequence TCR repertoires, to increase sequencing depth and limit assay-specific biases.

The CDR3 goes from the cysteine to the phenylalanine over 17 residues. Only the CDR3 region is kept as DNA, spanning 51 bases read in frame from base 1. As encoded in the germline V gene, CDR1 is SGHRS while CDR2 is YFSETQ. Trimming leaves V shorter by 4 bases and J shorter by 6 bases, with the junction holding 18 bases beyond the gene matches. Using the deep immunoSEQ assay, multiplex PCR amplified TCR CDR3 regions from genomic DNA. For each cell subset, the extracted genomic DNA was distributed evenly across all wells of several immunoSEQ 96-well plates, and each plate served as one replicate. For sorted subsets, roughly 0.2 ug genomic DNA, equal to tens of thousands of T cell genomes, was loaded into each replicate PCR. Purified libraries were quantified with a Qubit 3.0 fluorometer, sized on a Bioanalyzer 2100, and re-quantified with the KAPA Library Quantification kit. Each immunoSEQ 96-well plate was sequenced on its own single-read 150-cycle Illumina NextSeq 550 flow cell. The source study handled its data this way. Because only junctional sequences without quality scores were contained in the immunoSEQ output, filtering matching that applied to full-length reads could not be performed. Sequences were annotated with PyIR, a Python wrapper for IgBLAST v1.9, and V/J genes and CDR3 were assigned using IMGT germline references. Reads were filtered out if the reads had weak V/J assignments (E-value above 1e-6), no CDR3, stop codons, out-of-frame junctions, or ambiguous translated residues. A V3J clonotype was defined by an identical inferred V gene, J gene, and CDR3 amino acid sequence. Percentage overlap between repertoires was calculated by dividing the number of shared unique clonotypes by the size of the smaller repertoire. Three approaches were used to assess repertoire richness: RTK rarefaction, the Chao1 estimator, and Recon v2.1 estimates of unobserved clonotypes. For all TCRbeta clonotypes obtained by the gDNA method from a handful of donors, generation probabilities were computed with OLGA. Sourced from immuneACCESS, this table was stored by TCRdb with only in-frame sequences that have V and J called. A share of the clones is absent; for the studies checked, an unresolved V gene accounts for under half, and the remainder has no known explanation. Clone size and the V and J calls come from that table; the DNA yielded D and trimming. The sample yields some 1,400,000 clones; 96% were counted once. The ten largest clones capture 1.2% of the sample.

On the study overall, not on this receptor specifically: Sampling was limited to blood, and TCR repertoires in tissue likely differ from TCR repertoires in blood. Naive subsets generally had larger estimated clonotype richness than memory subsets. The small number of donors limited the genetic and exposure-history diversity represented. Rarefaction of sorted-subset datasets indicated incomplete sequencing despite the large sequencing depth. Across four donors, 4.5% to 6.5% of naive CD4, roughly 3.3% of naive CD8, roughly 2.2% of memory CD4, and approximately 0.4% of memory CD8 clonotypes were shared. Compared with non-shared clonotypes, the clonotypes found in all four sorted-subset donors had higher generation probabilities. Based on pairwise subsampling, the degree of clonotype sharing among donors was expected to be affected by sequencing depth.

Donors were healthy HIV-negative adults with no recently reported acute infections or vaccinations. All donors were Caucasian adults living in Nashville, Tennessee, USA. CD4+ T cells were enriched by magnetic negative selection; naive cells were then positively selected on CD45RA, and the negative fraction formed the memory subset. After blood collection by leukapheresis, PBMCs were isolated using Ficoll-Histopaque density gradient centrifugation and then cryopreserved in the vapor phase of liquid nitrogen. Purity and quantity of every magnetically sorted T cell population were checked by analytical flow cytometry. Each sorted fraction had its genomic DNA isolated and then quantified by UV absorbance on a Nanodrop 2000c.

The chain is made from TRBV5-1 and TRBJ2-7, and 8 junction bases match TRBD1. The TCR originated in a man younger than 45 in good health. Input material: naive CD4+ T cells sorted from blood. In the paper's terms, the cell subset or site label means: CD45RA+ positively selected. The CDR3 reads CASSLLNLAGGLGEQYF. The DNA sequence is given as TGCGCCAGCAGCCTACTCAATCTGGCAGGGGGCCTCGGCGAGCAGTACTTC.